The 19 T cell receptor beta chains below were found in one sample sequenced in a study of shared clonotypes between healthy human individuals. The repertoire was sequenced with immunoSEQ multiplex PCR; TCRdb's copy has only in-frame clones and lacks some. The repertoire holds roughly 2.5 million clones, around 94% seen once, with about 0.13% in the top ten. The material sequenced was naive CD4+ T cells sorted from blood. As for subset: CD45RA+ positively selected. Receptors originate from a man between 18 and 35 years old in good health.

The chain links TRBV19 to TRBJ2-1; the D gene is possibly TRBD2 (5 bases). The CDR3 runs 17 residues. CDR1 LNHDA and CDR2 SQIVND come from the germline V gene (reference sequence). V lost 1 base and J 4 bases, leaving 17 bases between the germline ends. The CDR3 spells CASSIALERVRYNEQFF. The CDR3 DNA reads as TGTGCCAGTAGTATAGCCCTAGAGAGGGTCCGATACAATGAGCAGTTCTTC.

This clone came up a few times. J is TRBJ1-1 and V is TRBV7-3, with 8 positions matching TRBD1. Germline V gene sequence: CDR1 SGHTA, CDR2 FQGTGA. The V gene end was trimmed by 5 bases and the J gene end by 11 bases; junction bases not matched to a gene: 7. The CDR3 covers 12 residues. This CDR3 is CASSAGGEIAFF. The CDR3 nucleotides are TGTGCCAGCAGCGCAGGGGGCGAAATCGCTTTCTTT.

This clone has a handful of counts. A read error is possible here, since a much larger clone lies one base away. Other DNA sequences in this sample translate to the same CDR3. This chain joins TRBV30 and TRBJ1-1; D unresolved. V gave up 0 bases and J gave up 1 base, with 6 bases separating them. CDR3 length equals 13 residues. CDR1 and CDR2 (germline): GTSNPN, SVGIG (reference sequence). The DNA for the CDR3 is TGTGCCTGGAGTGTTCAGGAGAACACTGAAGCTTTCTTT. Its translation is CAWSVQENTEAFF.

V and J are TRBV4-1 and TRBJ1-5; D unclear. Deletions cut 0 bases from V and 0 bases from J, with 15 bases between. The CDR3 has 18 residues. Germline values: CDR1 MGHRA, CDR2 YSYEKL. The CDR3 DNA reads TGCGCCAGCAGCCAAGATCGGTTTGAAGGCTATAGCAATCAGCCCCAGCATTTT. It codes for CASSQDRFEGYSNQPQHF.

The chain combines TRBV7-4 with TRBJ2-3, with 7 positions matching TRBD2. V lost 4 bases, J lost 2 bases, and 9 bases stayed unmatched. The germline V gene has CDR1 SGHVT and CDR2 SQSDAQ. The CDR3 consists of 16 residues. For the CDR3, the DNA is TGTGCCAGCAGCTCCTCCGGCGGGAGCTTCACAGATACGCAGTATTTT. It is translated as CASSSSGGSFTDTQYF. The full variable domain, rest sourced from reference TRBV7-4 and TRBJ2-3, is GAGVSQSPRYKVAKRGRDVALRCDSISGHVTLYWYRQTLGQGSEVLTYSQSDAQRDKSGRPSGRFSAERPERSVSTLKIQRTEQGDSAVYLCASSSSGGSFTDTQYFGPGTRLTVL.

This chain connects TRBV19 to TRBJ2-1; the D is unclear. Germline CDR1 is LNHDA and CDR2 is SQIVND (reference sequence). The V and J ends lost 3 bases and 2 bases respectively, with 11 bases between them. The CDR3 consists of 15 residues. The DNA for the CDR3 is TGTGCCAGTAGTATGGCCGGGTGGACCTACAATGAGCAGTTCTTC. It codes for CASSMAGWTYNEQFF.

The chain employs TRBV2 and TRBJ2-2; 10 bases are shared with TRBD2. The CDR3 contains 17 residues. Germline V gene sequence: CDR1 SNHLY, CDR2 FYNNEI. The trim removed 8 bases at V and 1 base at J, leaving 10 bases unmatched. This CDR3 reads CASVKGGTSENTGELFF. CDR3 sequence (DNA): TGTGCCAGCGTAAAGGGAGGGACTAGCGAGAACACCGGGGAGCTGTTTTTT.

CDR3 nucleotides: TGTGCCAGCAGCTTAATAACCGGGACAGGGGTGCACGAGCAGTACTTC. Translation gives CASSLITGTGVHEQYF. This chain joins TRBV11-2 and TRBJ2-7; 10 positions match TRBD1. The germline CDR1 and CDR2 sequences are SGHAT and FQNNGV. The junction had 9 bases not matched to a gene; V was cut back by 2 bases and J by 5 bases. CDR3 size: 16 residues.

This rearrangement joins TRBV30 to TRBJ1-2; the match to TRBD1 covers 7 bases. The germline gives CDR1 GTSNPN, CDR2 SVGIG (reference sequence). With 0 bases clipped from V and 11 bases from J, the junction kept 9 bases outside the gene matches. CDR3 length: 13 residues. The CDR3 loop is CAWSVPLTGRYTF. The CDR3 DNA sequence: TGTGCCTGGAGTGTCCCCCTGACAGGGAGGTACACCTTC.

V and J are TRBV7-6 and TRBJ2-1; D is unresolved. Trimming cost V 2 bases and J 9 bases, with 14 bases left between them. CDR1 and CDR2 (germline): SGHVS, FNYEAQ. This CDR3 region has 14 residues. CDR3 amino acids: CASSLNEAMVEQFF. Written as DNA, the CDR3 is TGTGCCAGCAGCTTAAATGAGGCGATGGTTGAGCAGTTCTTC.

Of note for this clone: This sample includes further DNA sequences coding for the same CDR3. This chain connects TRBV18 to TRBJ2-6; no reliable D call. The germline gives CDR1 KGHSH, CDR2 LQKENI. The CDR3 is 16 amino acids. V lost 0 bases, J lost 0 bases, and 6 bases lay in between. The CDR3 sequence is CASSPPLVSGANVLTF. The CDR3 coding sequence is TGTGCCAGCTCACCACCGCTCGTCTCTGGGGCCAACGTCCTGACTTTC.

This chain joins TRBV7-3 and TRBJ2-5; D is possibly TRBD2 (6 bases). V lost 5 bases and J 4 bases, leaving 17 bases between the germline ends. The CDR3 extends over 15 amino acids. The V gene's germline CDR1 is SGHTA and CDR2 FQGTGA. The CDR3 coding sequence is TGTGCCAGCAGCGGGGGGTTCGGAGTGGGAGAGACCCAGTACTTC. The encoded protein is CASSGGFGVGETQYF.

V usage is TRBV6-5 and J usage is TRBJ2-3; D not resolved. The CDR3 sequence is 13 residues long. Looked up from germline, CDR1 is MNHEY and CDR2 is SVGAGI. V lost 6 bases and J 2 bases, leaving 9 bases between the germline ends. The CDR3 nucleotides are TGTGCCAGCAGCCGTATGGCCACAGATACGCAGTATTTT. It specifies CASSRMATDTQYF.

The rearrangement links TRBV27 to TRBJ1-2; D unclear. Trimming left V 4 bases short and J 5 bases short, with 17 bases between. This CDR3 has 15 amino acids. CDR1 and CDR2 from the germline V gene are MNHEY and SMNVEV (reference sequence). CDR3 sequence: CASSSRAEGQYGYTF. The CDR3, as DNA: TGTGCCAGCAGTTCCCGTGCGGAGGGTCAATATGGCTACACCTTC.

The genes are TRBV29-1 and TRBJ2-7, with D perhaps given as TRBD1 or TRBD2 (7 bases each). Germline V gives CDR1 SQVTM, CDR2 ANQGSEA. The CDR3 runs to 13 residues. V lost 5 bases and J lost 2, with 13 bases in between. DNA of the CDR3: TGCAGCGTTCGGGGGGACAGTACCTACGAGCAGTACTTC. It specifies CSVRGDSTYEQYF.

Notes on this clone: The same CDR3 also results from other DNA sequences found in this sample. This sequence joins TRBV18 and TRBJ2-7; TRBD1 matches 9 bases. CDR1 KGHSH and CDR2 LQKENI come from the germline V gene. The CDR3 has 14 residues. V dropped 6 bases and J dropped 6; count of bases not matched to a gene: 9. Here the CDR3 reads CASSPGQGGSEQYF. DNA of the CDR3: TGTGCCAGCTCGCCGGGACAGGGTGGAAGCGAGCAGTACTTC.

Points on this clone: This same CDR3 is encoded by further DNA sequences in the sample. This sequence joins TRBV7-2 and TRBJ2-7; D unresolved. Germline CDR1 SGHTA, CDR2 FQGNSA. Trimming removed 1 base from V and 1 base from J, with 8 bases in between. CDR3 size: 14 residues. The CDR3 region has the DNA TGTGCCAGCAGCTTAGTCCCTATTTCCTACGAGCAGTACTTC. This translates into CASSLVPISYEQYF.

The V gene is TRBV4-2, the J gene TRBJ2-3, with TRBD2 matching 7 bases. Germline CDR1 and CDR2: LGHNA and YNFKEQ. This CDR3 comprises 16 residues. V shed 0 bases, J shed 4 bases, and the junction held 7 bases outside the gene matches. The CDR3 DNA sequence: TGTGCCAGCAGCCAAGATGGAATAGCGGGTCCAGATACGCAGTATTTT. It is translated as CASSQDGIAGPDTQYF.

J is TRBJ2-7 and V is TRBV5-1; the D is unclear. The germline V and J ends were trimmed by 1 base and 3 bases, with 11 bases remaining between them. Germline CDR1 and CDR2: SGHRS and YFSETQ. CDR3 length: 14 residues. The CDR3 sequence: CASSLKSSGYEQYF. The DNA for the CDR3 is TGCGCCAGCAGCTTGAAGAGCTCTGGCTACGAGCAGTACTTC.